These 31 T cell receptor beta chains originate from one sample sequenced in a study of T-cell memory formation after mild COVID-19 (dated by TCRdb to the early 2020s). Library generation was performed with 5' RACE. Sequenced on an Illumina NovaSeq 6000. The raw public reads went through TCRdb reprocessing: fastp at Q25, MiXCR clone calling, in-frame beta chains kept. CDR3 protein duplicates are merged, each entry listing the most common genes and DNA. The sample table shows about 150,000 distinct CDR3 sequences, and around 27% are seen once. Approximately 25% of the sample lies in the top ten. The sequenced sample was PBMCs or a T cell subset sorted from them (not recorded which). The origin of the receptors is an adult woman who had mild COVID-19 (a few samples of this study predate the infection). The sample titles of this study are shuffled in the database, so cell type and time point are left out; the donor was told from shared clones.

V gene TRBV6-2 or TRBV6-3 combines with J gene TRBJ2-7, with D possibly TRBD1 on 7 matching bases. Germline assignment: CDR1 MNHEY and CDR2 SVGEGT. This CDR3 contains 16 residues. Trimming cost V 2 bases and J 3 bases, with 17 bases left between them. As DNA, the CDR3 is TGTGCCAGCAGTTACGGGATTGACAGGGAGGACTACGAGCAGTACTTC. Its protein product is CASSYGIDREDYEQYF.

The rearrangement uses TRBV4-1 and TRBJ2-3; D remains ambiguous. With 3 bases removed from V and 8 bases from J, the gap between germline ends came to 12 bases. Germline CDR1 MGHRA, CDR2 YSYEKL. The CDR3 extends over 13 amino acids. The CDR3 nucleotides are TGCGCCAGCAGCCAGGCCGGGCCCCCTACGCAGTATTTT. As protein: CASSQAGPPTQYF.

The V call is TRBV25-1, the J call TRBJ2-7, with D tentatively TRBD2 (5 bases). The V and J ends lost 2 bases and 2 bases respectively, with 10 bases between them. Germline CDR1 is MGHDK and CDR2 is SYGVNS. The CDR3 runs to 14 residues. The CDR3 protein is CASSEPGKAYEQYF. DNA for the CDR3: TGTGCCAGCAGTGAACCGGGAAAAGCCTACGAGCAGTACTTC.

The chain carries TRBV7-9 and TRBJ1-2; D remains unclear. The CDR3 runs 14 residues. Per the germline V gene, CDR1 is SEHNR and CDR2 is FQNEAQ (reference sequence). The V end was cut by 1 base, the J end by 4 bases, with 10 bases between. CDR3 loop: CASSLEEDIYGYTF. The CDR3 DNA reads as TGTGCCAGCAGCTTAGAAGAAGATATCTATGGCTACACCTTC.

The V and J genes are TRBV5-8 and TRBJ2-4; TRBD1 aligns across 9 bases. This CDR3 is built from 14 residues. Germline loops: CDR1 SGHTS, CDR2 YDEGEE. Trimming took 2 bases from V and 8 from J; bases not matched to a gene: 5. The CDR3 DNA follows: TGTGCCAGCAGCTTTGGGACAGGGAATGACATTCAGTACTTC. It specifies CASSFGTGNDIQYF.

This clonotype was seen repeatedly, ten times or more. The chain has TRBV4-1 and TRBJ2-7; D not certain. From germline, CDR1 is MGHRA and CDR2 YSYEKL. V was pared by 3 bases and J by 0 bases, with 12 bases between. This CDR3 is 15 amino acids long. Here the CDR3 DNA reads TGCGCCAGCAGCCACTTCAGCGAACTCTCCTACGAGCAGTACTTC. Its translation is CASSHFSELSYEQYF.

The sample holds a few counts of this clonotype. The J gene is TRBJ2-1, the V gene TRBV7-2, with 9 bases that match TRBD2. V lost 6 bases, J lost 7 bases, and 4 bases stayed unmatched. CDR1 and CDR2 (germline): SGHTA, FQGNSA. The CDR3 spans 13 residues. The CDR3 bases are TGTGCCAGCAGTGGGACTAGCATGAATGAGCAGTTCTTC. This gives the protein CASSGTSMNEQFF.

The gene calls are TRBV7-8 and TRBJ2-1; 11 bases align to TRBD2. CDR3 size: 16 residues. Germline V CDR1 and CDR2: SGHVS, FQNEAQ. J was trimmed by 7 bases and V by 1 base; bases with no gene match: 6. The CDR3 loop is CASSLGVAGGPNEQFF. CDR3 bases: TGTGCCAGCAGCTTAGGAGTAGCGGGGGGGCCGAATGAGCAGTTCTTC.

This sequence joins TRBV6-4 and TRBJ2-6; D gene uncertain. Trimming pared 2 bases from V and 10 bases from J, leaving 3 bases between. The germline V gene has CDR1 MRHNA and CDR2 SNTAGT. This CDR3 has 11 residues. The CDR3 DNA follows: TGTGCCAGCAGTGACGGGAACGTCCTGACTTTC. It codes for CASSDGNVLTF.

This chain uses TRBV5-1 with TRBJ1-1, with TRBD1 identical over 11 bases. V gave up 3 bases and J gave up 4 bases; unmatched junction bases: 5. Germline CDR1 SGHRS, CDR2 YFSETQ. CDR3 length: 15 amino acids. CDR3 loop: CASSSGGTGGTEAFF. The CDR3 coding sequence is TGCGCCAGCAGCTCCGGGGGGACAGGGGGCACTGAAGCTTTCTTT.

This CDR3 reads CASSLGGVDEQFF. CDR3 nucleotide sequence: TGTGCCAGCAGCTTAGGAGGGGTTGATGAGCAGTTCTTC. This rearrangement joins TRBV7-9 to TRBJ2-1, with D possibly called TRBD1 or TRBD2 (5 bases each). This CDR3 is built from 13 residues. Trimming took 1 base from V and 8 from J, leaving 9 bases between them. CDR1 and CDR2 from the germline V gene are SEHNR and FQNEAQ (reference sequence).

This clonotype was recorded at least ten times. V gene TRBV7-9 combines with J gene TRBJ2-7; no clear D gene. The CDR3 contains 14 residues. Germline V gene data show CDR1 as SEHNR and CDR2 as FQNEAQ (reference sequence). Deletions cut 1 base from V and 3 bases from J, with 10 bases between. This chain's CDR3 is CASSLVGAYYEQYF. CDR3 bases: TGTGCCAGCAGCTTAGTTGGAGCCTACTACGAGCAGTACTTC. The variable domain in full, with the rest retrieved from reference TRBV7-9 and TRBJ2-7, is DTGVSQNPRHKITKRGQNVTFRCDPISEHNRLYWYRQTLGQGPEFLTYFQNEAQLEKSRLLSDRFSAERPKGSFSTLEIQRTEQGDSAMYLCASSLVGAYYEQYFGPGTRLTVT.

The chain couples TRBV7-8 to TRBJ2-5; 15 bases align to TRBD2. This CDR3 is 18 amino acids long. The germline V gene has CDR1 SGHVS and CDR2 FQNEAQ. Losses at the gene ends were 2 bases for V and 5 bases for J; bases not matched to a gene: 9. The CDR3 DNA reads TGTGCCAGCAGCTTACCGTTGGGACTAGCGGGAGGAAGGGAGACCCAGTACTTC. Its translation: CASSLPLGLAGGRETQYF.

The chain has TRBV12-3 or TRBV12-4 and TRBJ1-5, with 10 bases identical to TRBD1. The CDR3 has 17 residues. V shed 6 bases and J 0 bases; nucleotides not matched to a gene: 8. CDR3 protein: CASSPGTGAYSNQPQHF. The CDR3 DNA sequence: TGTGCCAGCAGCCCCGGGACAGGGGCGTATAGCAATCAGCCCCAGCATTTT.

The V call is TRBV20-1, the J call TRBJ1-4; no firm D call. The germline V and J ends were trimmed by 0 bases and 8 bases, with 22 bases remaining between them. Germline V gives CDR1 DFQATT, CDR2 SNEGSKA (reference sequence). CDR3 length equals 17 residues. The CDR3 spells CSARDYDVQVGIEKLFF. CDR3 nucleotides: TGCAGTGCTAGAGATTATGACGTCCAGGTTGGAATCGAAAAACTGTTTTTT.

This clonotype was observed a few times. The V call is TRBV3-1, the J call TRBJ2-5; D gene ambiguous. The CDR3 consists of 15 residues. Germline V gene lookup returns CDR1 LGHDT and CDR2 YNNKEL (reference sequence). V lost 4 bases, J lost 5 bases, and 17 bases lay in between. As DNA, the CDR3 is TGTGCCAGCAGCCCAGTGGGTTTGGAACGCGAGACCCAGTACTTC. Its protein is CASSPVGLERETQYF.

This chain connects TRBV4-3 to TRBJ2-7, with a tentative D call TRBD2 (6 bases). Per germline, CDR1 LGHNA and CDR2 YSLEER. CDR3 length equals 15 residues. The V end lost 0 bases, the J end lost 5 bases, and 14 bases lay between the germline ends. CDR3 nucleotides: TGCGCCAGCAGCCAAGATGGAGGGTATGCGAACGAGCAGTACTTC. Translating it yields CASSQDGGYANEQYF.

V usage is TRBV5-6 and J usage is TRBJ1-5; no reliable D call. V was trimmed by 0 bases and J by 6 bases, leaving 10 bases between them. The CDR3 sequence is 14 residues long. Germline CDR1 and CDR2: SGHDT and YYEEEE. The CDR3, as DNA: TGTGCCAGCAGCTTGGGAGGAGGAGGTCAGCCCCAGCATTTT. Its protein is CASSLGGGGQPQHF.

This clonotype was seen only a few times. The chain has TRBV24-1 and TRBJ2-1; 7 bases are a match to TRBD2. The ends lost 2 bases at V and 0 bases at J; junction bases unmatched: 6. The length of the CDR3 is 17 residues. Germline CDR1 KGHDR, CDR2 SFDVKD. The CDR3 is CATSDYRAGSSYNEQFF. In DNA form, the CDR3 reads TGTGCCACCAGTGATTATAGAGCGGGAAGCTCCTACAATGAGCAGTTCTTC.

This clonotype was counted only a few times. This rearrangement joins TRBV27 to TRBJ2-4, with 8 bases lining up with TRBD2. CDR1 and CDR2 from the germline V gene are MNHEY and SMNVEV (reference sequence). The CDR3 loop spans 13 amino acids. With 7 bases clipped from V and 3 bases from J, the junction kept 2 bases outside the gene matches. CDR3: CASTGGGKNIQYF. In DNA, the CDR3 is TGTGCCAGCACCGGGGGGGGCAAAAACATTCAGTACTTC.

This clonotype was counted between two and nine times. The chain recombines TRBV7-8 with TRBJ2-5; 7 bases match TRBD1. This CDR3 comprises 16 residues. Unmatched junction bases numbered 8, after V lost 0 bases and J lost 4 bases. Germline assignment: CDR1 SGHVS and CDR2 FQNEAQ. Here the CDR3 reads CASSLAPGQISETQYF. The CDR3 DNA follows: TGTGCCAGCAGCTTAGCTCCGGGACAGATTTCAGAGACCCAGTACTTC.

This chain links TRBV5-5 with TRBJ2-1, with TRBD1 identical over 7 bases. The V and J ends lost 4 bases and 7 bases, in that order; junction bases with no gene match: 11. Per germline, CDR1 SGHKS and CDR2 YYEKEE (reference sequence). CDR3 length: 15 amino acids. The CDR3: CASSRDRAYLNEQFF. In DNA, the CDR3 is TGTGCCAGCAGCAGAGACAGGGCCTACCTTAATGAGCAGTTCTTC.

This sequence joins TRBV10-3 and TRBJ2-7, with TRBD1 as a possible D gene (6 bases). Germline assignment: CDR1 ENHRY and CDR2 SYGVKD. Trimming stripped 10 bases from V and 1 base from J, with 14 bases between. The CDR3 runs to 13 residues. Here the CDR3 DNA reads TGTGCCACCATTCCACAGGGTTCCTACGAGCAGTACTTC. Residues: CATIPQGSYEQYF.

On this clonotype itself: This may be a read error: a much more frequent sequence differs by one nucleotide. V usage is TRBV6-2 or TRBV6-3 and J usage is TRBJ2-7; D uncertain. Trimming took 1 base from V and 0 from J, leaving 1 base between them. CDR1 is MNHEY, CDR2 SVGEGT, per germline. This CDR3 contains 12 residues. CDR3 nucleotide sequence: TGTGCCAGCAGTTACTACTCCTACGAGCAGTACTTC. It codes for CASSYYSYEQYF.

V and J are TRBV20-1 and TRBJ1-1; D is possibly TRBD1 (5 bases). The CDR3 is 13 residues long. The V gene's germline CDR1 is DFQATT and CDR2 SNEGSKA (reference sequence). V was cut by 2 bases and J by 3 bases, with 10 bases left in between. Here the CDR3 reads CSARWGGYTEAFF. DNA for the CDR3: TGCAGTGCTAGATGGGGGGGGTACACTGAAGCTTTCTTT.

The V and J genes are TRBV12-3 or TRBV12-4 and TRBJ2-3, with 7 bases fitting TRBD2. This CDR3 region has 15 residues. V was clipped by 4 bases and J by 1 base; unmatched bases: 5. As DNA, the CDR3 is TGTGCCAGCAGTTGGGGAACTAGCGGCACAGATACGCAGTATTTT. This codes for CASSWGTSGTDTQYF.

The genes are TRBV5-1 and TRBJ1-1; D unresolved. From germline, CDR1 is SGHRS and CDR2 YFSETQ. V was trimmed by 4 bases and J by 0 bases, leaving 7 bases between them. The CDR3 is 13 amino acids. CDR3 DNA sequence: TGCGCCAGCAGCGGTTGGGTGAACACTGAAGCTTTCTTT. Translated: CASSGWVNTEAFF.

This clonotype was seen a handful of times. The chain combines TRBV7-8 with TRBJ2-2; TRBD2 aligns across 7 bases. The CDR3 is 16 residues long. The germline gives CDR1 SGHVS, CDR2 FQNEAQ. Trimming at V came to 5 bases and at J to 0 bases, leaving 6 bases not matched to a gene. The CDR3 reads CASSQTSEANTGELFF. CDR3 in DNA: TGTGCCAGCAGCCAAACTAGCGAGGCGAACACCGGGGAGCTGTTTTTT.

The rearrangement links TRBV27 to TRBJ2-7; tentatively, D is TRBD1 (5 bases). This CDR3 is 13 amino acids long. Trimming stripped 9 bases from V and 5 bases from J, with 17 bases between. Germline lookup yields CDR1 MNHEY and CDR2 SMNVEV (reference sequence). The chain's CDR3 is CARSRAGMDEQYF. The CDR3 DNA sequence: TGTGCCAGAAGTAGGGCAGGGATGGACGAGCAGTACTTC.

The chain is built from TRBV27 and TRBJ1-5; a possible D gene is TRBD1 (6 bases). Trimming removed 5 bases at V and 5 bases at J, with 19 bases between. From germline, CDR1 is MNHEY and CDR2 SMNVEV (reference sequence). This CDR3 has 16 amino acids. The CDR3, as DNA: TGTGCCAGCAGTCCTCGTCAGACAGGCGATTATCAGCCCCAGCATTTT. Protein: CASSPRQTGDYQPQHF.

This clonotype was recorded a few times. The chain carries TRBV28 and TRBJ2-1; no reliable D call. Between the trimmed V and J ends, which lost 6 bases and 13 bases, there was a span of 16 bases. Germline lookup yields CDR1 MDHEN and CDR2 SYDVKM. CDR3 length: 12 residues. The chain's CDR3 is CASRTPGYHQFF. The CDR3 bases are TGTGCCAGCAGGACCCCGGGCTACCACCAGTTCTTC.